These T cell receptor beta chains were read from a single sample in a study of T cell repertoires in cytomegalovirus infection. Antigen specificity for these receptors is unknown. MiXCR, applied by TCRdb to the reads, yields one record per CDR3 protein. The sample holds about 920,000 distinct CDR3 sequences; approximately 31% are singletons and the top ten take under 15%. The sample here was cultured CD8+ T cells from PBMCs, taken from culture after CMV antigen stimulation. Receptors originate from a human donor in good health (CMV status not recorded). Some clones in this sample may be carry-over from other donors' samples. The CDR3 runs from the conserved cysteine through the conserved F or W. A D gene is named only where the DNA matches it firmly.

TRBJ2-1	TRBV3-1	NA	CASRSGPHNKQFF
TRBJ1-1	TRBV14	TRBD1	CVSSLGGLAEAFF
TRBJ2-3	TRBV7-9	TRBD1	CASSRTGTPSTDTQYF
TRBJ1-1	TRBV10-3	NA	CAISPEGTEAFF
TRBJ2-5	TRBV12-3/TRBV12-4	TRBD2	CASSTLAGERETQYF
TRBJ2-1	TRBV5-6	NA	CASSFGWGESEQFF
TRBJ1-1	TRBV6-2/TRBV6-3	NA	CASSYPDPSVLF
TRBJ1-5	TRBV2	NA	CASSPARGSNQPQHF
TRBJ2-1	TRBV7-9	TRBD1	CASSLRSTGNYNEQFF
TRBJ2-3	TRBV5-4	TRBD2	CASSTGTSLPSTDTQYF
TRBJ2-3	TRBV19	NA	CASSLFPGADTQYF
TRBJ1-2	TRBV5-8	TRBD1	CASSLPDRGLYGYTF
TRBJ1-2	TRBV7-2	NA	CASSLASNRVLVEGYTF
TRBJ2-2	TRBV4-1	NA	CASSQVTSGNTGELFF
TRBJ2-3	TRBV11-2	TRBD1	CASSLSRGRWDTQYF
TRBJ1-5	TRBV7-2	TRBD1	CASSVDREGWPNQPQHF
TRBJ2-1	TRBV27	TRBD1	CASSPGQGGFSYNEQFF
TRBJ2-7	TRBV6-8	TRBD1	CASSPGTGWYEQYF
TRBJ2-1	TRBV20-1	TRBD2	CSARGIAGGNIGNEQFF
TRBJ1-1	TRBV10-3	NA	CAIRVSTGEAFF
TRBJ2-5	TRBV20-1	TRBD2	CSARDWLAGGETQYF
TRBJ2-1	TRBV7-6	TRBD2	CASTTLAGNEQFF
TRBJ1-6	TRBV2	TRBD1	CASGPFETSYASGGSPLHF
TRBJ2-1	TRBV6-1	NA	CASSERQFNSYNEQFF
TRBJ2-1	TRBV19	NA	CASSGGSVYNEQFF
TRBJ2-7	TRBV20-1	TRBD1	CSARGQGAREQYF
TRBJ2-1	TRBV7-9	TRBD1	CASSAPGTGGMNEQFF
TRBJ1-5	TRBV7-2	NA	CASSLFQKGNQPQHF
TRBJ2-1	TRBV28	TRBD1	CASRFRDSTYNEQFF
TRBJ1-6	TRBV11-1	TRBD1	CASSDRDSHNSPLHF
TRBJ2-1	TRBV4-1	NA	CASSRSVEQFF
TRBJ1-3	TRBV4-1	NA	CASSQDPPLTVNSGNTIYF
TRBJ2-1	TRBV7-9	NA	CASLLGGLSYNEQFF
TRBJ1-2	TRBV6-6	TRBD1	CASSYGAGGNYGYTF
TRBJ1-1	TRBV7-9	NA	CASSHPTEQPDTEAFF
TRBJ2-1	TRBV6-1	NA	CASSLPRHHYNEQFF
TRBJ2-1	TRBV5-1	TRBD1	CASVDVDRGGNEQFF
TRBJ1-1	TRBV27	NA	CASSPQGGDQPATEAFF